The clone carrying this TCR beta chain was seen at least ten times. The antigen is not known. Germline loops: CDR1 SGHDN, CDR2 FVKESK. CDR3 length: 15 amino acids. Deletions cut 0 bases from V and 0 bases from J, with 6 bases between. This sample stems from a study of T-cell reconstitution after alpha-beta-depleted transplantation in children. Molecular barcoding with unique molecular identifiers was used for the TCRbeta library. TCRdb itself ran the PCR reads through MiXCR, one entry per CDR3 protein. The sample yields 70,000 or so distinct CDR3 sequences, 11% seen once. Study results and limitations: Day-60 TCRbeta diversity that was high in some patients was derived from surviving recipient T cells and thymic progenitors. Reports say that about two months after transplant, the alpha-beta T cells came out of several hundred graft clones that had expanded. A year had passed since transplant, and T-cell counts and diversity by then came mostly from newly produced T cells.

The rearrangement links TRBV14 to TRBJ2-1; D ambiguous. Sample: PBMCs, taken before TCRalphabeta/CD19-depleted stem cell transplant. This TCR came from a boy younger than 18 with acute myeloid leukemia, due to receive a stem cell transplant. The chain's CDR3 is CASSQDISSYNEQFF. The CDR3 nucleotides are TGTGCCAGCAGCCAAGACATCAGCTCCTACAATGAGCAGTTCTTC.